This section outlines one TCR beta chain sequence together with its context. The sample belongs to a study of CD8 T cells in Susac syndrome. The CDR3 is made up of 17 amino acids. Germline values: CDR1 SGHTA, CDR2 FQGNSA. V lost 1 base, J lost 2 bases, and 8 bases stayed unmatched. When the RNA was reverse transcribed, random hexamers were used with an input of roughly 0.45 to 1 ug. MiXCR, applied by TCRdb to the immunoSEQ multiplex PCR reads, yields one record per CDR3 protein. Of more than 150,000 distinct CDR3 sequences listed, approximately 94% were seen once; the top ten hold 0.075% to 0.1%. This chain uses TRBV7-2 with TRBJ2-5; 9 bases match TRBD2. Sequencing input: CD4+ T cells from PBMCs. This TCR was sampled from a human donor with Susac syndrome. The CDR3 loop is CASSLGFGGGAQETQYF. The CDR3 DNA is TGTGCCAGCAGCTTAGGCTTCGGCGGGGGGGCTCAAGAGACCCAGTACTTC.